One TCR beta chain is described in this entry. Its antigen is unknown. No base-level quality is on record; no much larger clone is a single base apart. This record comes from a study of blood T cell repertoires in COVID-19 (dated by TCRdb to the early 2020s). Describing the broader study: Samples from collaborators originated in the United States, Italy and Spain and spanned both the acute and convalescent phases of COVID-19. The material from the prospective study consisted of cDNA or gDNA derived from T cells, B-cell-depleted T cells, or PBMCs. The dataset comprised deeply sampled blood TCRbeta repertoires from subjects exposed to, actively infected with, or recovered from COVID-19. The repertoires were made available in a free public database intended to serve as a resource for research on the immune response to SARS-CoV-2. Samples were obtained from the ongoing ImmuneRACE study (first 160 participants) and from over 1,000 subjects provided by 6 global collaborators. A de-identified subject ID, COVID-19 status, age in years and sex were almost always included in the sample metadata. HLA class I and class II types, where available, came from metadata supplied by the sample provider rather than from assay-based typing.

TCRbeta CDR3 regions were amplified from genomic DNA using the immunoSEQ Assay, a bias-controlled multiplex PCR. Per the source publication's procedure: Nucleated cell counts per sample were estimated from amplification of reference gene primers within the assay. To quantify the absolute abundance of each unique TCRbeta CDR3 rearrangement, sequence reads were collapsed and filtered. For each sample, productive Simpson clonality was calculated by taking the square root of Simpson's diversity index across productive rearrangements. Drawn from immuneACCESS, this table holds only the in-frame rearrangements with V and J called that TCRdb kept. Clones are partly lost; checked studies trace under half to an unresolved V gene and leave the rest unexplained. Clone size and V and J calls were adopted from that table, with D and trimming inferred from the DNA. This sample is represented by over 250,000 clones; 65% to 90% of them were singletons. The ten largest clones capture about an eighth of the sample.

Points the paper makes about the study in general: How much clinical and demographic metadata was included differed by source and by participant, and the metadata was provided uncurated.

CDR1 and CDR2 are drawn from the germline V gene: SGHTA, FQGNSA. The V end loses 1 base and the J end loses 4 bases, and a stretch of 11 bases separates them. The CDR3 covers 15 residues, taking in both the cysteine and the phenylalanine. Only the CDR3 region is kept as DNA, spanning 45 bases read in frame from base 1. Each collaborating institution followed its own protocols to collect whole blood in K2EDTA tubes. For TCRbeta analysis, collaborators shipped samples in one of three forms: frozen whole blood, isolated PBMCs, or DNA extracted from either of those sample types. This clonotype was obtained from a human donor in a cohort sampled during active COVID-19. The sequenced sample consisted of peripheral blood. The chain is encoded by TRBV7-2 joined to TRBJ2-1; TRBD2 is perhaps the D gene, given 7 matching bases. The nucleotides are TGTGCCAGCAGCTTAGTGGGAGGGGGTTACAATGAGCAGTTCTTC. Its protein reads: CASSLVGGGYNEQFF.